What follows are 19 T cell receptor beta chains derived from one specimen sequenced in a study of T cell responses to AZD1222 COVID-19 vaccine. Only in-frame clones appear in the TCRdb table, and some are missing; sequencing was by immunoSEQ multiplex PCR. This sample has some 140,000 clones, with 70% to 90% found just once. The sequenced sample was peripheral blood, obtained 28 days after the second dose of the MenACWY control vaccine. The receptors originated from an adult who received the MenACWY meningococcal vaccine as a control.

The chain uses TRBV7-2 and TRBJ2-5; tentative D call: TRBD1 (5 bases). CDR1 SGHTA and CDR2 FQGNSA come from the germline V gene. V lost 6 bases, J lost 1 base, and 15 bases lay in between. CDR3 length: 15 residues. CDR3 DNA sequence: TGTGCCAGCAGATCACCCTGGGGCAGCCAAGAGACCCAGTACTTC. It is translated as CASRSPWGSQETQYF. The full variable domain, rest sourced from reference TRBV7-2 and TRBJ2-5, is GAGVSQSPSNKVTEKGKDVELRCDPISGHTALYWYRQSLGQGLEFLIYFQGNSAPDKSGLPSDRFSAERTGGSVSTLTIQRTQQEDSAVYLCASRSPWGSQETQYFGPGTRLLVL.

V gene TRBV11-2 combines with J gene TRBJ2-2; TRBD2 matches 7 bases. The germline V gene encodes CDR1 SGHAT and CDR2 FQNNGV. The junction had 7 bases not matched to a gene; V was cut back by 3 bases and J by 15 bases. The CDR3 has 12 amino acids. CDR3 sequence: CASSFIGGKVFF. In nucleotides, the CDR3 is TGTGCCAGCAGCTTCATCGGGGGGAAGGTGTTTTTT.

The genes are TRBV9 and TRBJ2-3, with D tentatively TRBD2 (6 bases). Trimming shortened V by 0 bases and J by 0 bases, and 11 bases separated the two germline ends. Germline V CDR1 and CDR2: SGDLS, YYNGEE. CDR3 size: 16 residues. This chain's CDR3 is CASSVVGGKSTDTQYF. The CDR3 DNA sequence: TGTGCCAGCAGCGTAGTTGGCGGGAAAAGCACAGATACGCAGTATTTT.

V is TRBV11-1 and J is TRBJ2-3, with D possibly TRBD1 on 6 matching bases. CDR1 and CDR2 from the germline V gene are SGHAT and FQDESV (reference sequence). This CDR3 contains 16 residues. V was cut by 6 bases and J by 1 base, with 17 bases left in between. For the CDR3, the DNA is TGTGCCAGCAGTTCAGGGGCCAACTCTCGCACAGATACGCAGTATTTT. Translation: CASSSGANSRTDTQYF.

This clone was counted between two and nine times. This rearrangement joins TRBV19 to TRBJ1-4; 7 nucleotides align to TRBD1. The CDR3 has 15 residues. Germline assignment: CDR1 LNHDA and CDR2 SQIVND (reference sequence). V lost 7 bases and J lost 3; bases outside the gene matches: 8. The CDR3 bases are TGTGCCAGTACCACGACAGGGATCGCTAATGAAAAACTGTTTTTT. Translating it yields CASTTTGIANEKLFF.

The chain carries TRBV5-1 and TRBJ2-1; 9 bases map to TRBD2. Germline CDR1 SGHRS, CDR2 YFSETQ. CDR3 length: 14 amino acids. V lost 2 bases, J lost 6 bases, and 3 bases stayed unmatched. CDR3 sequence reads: CASSLGGGANEQFF. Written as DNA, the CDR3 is TGCGCCAGCAGCTTAGGCGGGGGGGCCAATGAGCAGTTCTTC.

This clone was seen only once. This CDR3 reads CASSAPLGQPQHF. The CDR3 nucleotides read TGTGCCAGCAGCGCCCCCCTCGGTCAGCCCCAGCATTTT. The chain has TRBV11-2 and TRBJ1-5; the D is unclear. From germline, CDR1 is SGHAT and CDR2 FQNNGV. The CDR3 is made up of 13 amino acids. Trimming removed 5 bases at V and 6 bases at J, with 11 bases between.

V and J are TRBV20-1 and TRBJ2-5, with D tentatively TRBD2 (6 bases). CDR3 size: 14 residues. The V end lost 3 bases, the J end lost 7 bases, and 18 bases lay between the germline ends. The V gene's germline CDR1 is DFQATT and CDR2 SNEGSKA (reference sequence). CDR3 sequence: CSASHLGGLGTQYF. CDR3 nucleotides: TGCAGTGCTAGTCACCTTGGGGGACTGGGGACCCAGTACTTC.

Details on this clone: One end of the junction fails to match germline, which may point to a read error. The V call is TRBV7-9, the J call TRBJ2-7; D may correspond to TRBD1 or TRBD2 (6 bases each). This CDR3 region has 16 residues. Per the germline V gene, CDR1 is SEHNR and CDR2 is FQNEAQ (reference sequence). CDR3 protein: CASTLPRGPLPYEQYF. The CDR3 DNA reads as TGTGCCAGCACCTTACCACGGGGGCCGCTCCCCTACGAGCAGTACTTC. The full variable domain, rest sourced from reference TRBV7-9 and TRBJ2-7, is DTGVSQNPRHKITKRGQNVTFRCDPISEHNRLYWYRQTLGQGPEFLTYFQNEAQLEKSRLLSDRFSAERPKGSFSTLEIQRTEQGDSAMYLCASTLPRGPLPYEQYFGPGTRLTVT.

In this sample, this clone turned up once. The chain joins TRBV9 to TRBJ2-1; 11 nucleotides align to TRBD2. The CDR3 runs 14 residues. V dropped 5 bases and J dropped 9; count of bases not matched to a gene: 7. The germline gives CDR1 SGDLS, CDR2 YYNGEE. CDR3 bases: TGTGCCAGCAGTCTCACTAGCGGGAGTCGTGAGCAGTTCTTC. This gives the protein CASSLTSGSREQFF.

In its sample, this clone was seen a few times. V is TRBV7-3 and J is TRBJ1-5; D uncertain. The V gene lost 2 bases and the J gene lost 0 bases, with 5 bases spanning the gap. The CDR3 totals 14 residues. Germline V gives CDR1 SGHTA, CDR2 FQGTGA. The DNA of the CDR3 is TGTGCCAGCAGCTTAGTGCGTAGCAATCAGCCCCAGCATTTT. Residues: CASSLVRSNQPQHF.

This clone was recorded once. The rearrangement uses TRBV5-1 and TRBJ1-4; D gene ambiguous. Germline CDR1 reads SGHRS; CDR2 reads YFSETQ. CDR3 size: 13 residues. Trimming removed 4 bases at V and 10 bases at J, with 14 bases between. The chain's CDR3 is CASSTEGLGKLFF. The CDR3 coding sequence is TGCGCCAGCAGCACGGAGGGTCTGGGAAAACTGTTTTTT.

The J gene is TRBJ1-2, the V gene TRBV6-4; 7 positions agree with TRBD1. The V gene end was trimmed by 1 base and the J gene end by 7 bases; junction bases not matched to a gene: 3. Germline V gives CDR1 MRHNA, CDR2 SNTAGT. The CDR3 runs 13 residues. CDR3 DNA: TGTGCCAGCAGTGACTGGAGGACAGGTGGCTACACCTTC. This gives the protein CASSDWRTGGYTF.

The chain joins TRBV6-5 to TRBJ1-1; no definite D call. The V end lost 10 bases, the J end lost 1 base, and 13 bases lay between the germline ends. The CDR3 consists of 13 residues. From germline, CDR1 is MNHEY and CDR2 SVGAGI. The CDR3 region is CATRPWGNTEAFF. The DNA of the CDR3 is TGTGCCACCCGGCCCTGGGGGAACACTGAAGCTTTCTTT.

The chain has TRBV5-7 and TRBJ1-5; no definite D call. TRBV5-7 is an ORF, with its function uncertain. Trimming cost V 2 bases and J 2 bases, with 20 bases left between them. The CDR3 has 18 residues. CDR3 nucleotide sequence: TGTGCCAGCAGCTTAGAGGGAGAACGTCTTTCTCGCAATCAGCCCCAGCATTTT. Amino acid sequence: CASSLEGERLSRNQPQHF.

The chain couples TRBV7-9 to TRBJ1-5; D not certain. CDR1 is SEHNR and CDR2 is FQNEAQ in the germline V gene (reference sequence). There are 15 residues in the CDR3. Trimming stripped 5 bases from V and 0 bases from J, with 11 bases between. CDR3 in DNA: TGTGCCAGCAGCCCGATTGGGAATAGCAATCAGCCCCAGCATTTT. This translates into CASSPIGNSNQPQHF.

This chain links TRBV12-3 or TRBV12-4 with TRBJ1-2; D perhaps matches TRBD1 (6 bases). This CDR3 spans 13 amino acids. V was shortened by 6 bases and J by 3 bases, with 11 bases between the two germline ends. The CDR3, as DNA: TGTGCCAGCAGACTGGACAGCCACTATGGCTACACCTTC. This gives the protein CASRLDSHYGYTF.

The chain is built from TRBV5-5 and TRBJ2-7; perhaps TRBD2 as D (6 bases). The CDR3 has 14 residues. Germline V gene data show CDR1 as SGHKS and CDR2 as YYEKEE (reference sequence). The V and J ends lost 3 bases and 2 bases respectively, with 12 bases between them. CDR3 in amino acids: CASSWGDRAYEQYV. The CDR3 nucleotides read TGTGCCAGCAGCTGGGGGGACCGAGCCTACGAGCAGTACGTC.

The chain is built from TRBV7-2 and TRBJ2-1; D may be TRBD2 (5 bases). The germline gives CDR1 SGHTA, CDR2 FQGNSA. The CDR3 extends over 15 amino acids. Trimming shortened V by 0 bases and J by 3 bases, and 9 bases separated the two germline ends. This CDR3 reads CASSLAGRDYNEQFF. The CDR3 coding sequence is TGTGCCAGCAGCTTAGCGGGGAGAGACTACAATGAGCAGTTCTTC. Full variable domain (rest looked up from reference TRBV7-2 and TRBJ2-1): GAGVSQSPSNKVTEKGKDVELRCDPISGHTALYWYRQSLGQGLEFLIYFQGNSAPDKSGLPSDRFSAERTGGSVSTLTIQRTQQEDSAVYLCASSLAGRDYNEQFFGPGTRLTVL.